Detailed here is one T cell receptor beta chain. Antigen: not known. The second PCR ran roughly 6 to 11 cycles with a sample-barcoded 5' primer and J-beta primers. Via MiXCR, TCRdb re-called the 5' RACE reads, giving one row per CDR3 protein. There are roughly 730,000 distinct CDR3 sequences in the sample; just over 55% occur only once, and roughly 25% lies in the top ten. These data originate in a study of blood T cells in healthy people across ages. The junction had 8 bases not matched to a gene; V was cut back by 6 bases and J by 4 bases. The CDR3 sequence is 15 residues long. Study-wide findings and caveats: Unknown CMV status may confound age-related changes in expanded clones.

Individuals who donated were healthy Caucasians from Russia aged about 6 to 90. The sample consisted of blood. The V gene is TRBV12-3 or TRBV12-4, the J gene TRBJ1-5; 8 positions agree with TRBD1. This clonotype originated in a man in his forties or fifties in good health. In DNA, the CDR3 is TGTGCCAGCAGACCCGACAGGGGTATTAATCAGCCCCAGCATTTT. It encodes CASRPDRGINQPQHF.